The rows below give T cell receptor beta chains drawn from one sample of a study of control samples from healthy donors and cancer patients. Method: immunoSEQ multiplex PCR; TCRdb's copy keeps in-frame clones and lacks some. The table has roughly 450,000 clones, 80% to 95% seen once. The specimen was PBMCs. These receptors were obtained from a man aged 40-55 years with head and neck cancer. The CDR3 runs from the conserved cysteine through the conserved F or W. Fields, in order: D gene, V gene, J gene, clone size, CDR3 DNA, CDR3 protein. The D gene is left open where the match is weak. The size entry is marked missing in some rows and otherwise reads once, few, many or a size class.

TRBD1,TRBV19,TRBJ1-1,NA,TGTGCCAGTAGTATGTACCAGGGGGCTAGTGAAGCTTTCTTT,CASSMYQGASEAFF
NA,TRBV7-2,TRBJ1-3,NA,TGTGCCAGCAGCTTAGATGACCGGACAGAGTGGGGCACCATATATTTT,CASSLDDRTEWGTIYF
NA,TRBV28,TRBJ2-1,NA,TGTGCCAGCAGCCTCAGGGGGGTCGCCTCCTACAATGAGCAGTTCTTC,CASSLRGVASYNEQFF
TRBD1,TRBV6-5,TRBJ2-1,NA,TGTGCCAGCAACGGGGACAGGGGGCAGTACAATGAGCAGTTCTTC,CASNGDRGQYNEQFF
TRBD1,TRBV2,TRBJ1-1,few,TGTGCCAGCAGGCCAGGGGGGACAGGGATTCCCACTGAAGCTTTCTTT,CASRPGGTGIPTEAFF
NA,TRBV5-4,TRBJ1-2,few,TGTGCCAGCAGCCTACCGTGGGCCACTAACTATGGCTACACCTTC,CASSLPWATNYGYTF
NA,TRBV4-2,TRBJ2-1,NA,TGTGCCAGCAGCCAAGCTTATATCGTTTCGCAGGGGATGGGCAATGAGCAGTTCTTC,CASSQAYIVSQGMGNEQFF
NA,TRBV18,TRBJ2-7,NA,TGTGCCAGCTCACCACCGGGGGGAGCGTACGAGCAGTACTTC,CASSPPGGAYEQYF
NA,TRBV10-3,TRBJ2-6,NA,TGTGCCATCAGTGAGATTACAGCGTCTGGGGCCAACGTCCTGACTTTC,CAISEITASGANVLTF
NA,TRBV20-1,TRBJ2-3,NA,TGCAGTGTGGGGGCAGATACGCAGTATTTT,CSVGADTQYF
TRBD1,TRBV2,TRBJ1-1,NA,TGTGCCACAGCCGGGACAGCCAACACTGAAGCTTTCTTT,CATAGTANTEAFF
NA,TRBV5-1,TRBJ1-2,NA,TGCGCCAGCAGCAGCGGGACGGAGGCTAACTATGGCTACACCTTC,CASSSGTEANYGYTF
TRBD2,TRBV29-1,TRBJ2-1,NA,TGCAGCGTTGATGTGACTAGCGGGGCCGGCTCCTACAATGAGCAGTTCTTC,CSVDVTSGAGSYNEQFF